The clone carrying this T cell receptor (beta chain) was observed a single time. Authors' processing steps: Amplification of reference gene primers provided the estimated nucleated cell counts. Using immunoSEQ multiplex PCR, the repertoire was profiled, and TCRdb retains in-frame clones only, with some absent. V and J calls and clone size are given by that table; D and trimming were obtained from the DNA. The sample has 250,000 to 350,000 clones; around 90% are singletons. The sample is drawn from a study of blood T cell repertoires in COVID-19. Study summary: There were acute and convalescent COVID-19 samples, and they came from the United States, Italy and Spain. Sources were T cells, B-cell-depleted T cells, or PBMCs; the material itself was cDNA or gDNA.

Deletions cut 6 bases from V and 6 bases from J, with 11 bases between. Germline V CDR1 and CDR2: LNHDA, SQIVND (reference sequence). There are 13 residues in the CDR3. The receptor was derived from a man younger than 35 with active or convalescent COVID-19. The sample consisted of peripheral blood. V gene TRBV19 combines with J gene TRBJ2-2, with D possibly TRBD2 on 6 matching bases. This chain's CDR3 is CASSGSSAGELFF. CDR3 nucleotide sequence: TGTGCCAGTAGCGGGAGTTCGGCCGGGGAGCTGTTTTTT. Drawing the rest from reference TRBV19 and TRBJ2-2, the complete variable domain is DGGITQSPKYLFRKEGQNVTLSCEQNLNHDAMYWYRQDPGQGLRLIYYSQIVNDFQKGDIAEGYSVSREKKESFPLTVTSAQKNPTAFYLCASSGSSAGELFFGEGSRLTVL.